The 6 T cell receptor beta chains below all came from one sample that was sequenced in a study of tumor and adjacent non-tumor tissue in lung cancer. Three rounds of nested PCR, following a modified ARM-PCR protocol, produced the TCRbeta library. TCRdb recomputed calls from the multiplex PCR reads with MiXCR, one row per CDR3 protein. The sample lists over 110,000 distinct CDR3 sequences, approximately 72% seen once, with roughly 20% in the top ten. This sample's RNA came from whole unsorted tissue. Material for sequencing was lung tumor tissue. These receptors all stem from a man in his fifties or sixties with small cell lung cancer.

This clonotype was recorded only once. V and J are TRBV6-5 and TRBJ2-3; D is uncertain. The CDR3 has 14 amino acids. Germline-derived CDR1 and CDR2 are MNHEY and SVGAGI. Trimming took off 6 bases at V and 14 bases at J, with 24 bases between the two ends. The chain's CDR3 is CASSRRENTDTTYF. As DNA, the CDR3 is TGTGCCAGCAGCCGAAGGGAAAACACAGATACGACGTATTTT.

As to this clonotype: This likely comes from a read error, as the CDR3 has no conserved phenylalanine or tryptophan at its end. CDR3 residues: CSANRLRGGSTDTQYL. The CDR3 DNA reads as TGCAGTGCTAACCGCCTGCGGGGGGGCAGCACAGATACGCAGTATCTT. The chain has TRBV20-1 and TRBJ2-3, with 9 bases lining up with TRBD2. The germline CDR1 and CDR2 sequences are DFQATT and SNEGSKA (reference sequence). The ends lost 4 bases at V and 0 bases at J; junction bases unmatched: 8. CDR3 length: 16 amino acids.

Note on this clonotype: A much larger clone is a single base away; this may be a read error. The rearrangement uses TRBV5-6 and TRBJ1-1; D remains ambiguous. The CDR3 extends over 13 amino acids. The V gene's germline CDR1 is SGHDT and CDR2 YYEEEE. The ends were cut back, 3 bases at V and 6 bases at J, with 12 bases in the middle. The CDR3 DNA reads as TGTGCCAGCAGCTCGTACCGCGTACCTGAAGCTTTCTTT. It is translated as CASSSYRVPEAFF.

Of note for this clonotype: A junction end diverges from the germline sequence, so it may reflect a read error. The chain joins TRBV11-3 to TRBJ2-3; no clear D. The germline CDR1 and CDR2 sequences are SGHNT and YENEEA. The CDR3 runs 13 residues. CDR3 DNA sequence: TGTGTCAGCAGCCTTGTCCACACAGATACGCAGTATTTT. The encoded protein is CVSSLVHTDTQYF. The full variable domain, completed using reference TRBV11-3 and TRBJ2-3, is EAGVVQSPRYKIIEKKQPVAFWCNPISGHNTLYWYLQNLGQGPELLIRYENEEAVDDSQLPKDRFSAERLKGVDSTLKIQPAELGDSAVYLCVSSLVHTDTQYFGPGTRLTVL.

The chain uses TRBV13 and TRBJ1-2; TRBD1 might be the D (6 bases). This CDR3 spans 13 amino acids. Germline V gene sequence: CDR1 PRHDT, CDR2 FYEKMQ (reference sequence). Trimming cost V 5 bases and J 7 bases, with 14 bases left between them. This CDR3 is CASSVGQGSGYTF. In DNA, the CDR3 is TGTGCCAGCAGCGTGGGACAAGGAAGTGGCTACACCTTC.

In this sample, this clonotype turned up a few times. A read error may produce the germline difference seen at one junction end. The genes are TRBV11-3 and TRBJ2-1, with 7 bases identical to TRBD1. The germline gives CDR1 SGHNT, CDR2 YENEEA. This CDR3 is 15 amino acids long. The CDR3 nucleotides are TGTGCCGGCAGCTCCCAGGGGACAGACTACAATGAGCAGTTCTTC. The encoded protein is CAGSSQGTDYNEQFF.